These 5 T cell receptor beta chains originate from one sample sequenced in a study of T cells after yellow fever vaccination. TCRdb re-analysed the 5' RACE reads in MiXCR, keeping a single row per CDR3 protein. The sample has some 240,000 distinct CDR3 sequences; about 5.2% are singletons. The sample consisted of CD4+ T cells sorted from PBMCs, taken on the day of the yellow fever booster vaccination. The receptors stem from a man in his late teens or twenties who received the YFV17D yellow fever vaccine.

This clonotype was seen only a few times. V and J are TRBV15 and TRBJ1-2; perhaps TRBD1 as D (6 bases). The CDR3 length is 14 residues. V shed 0 bases and J shed 4 bases, with 9 bases lying between them. CDR1 is LNHNV, CDR2 YYDKDF, per germline (reference sequence). This chain's CDR3 is CATSREGGAYGYTF. CDR3 bases: TGTGCCACCAGCAGAGAGGGGGGGGCCTATGGCTACACCTTC.

This clonotype was recorded at least ten times. The V and J genes are TRBV7-2 and TRBJ2-5; the D is unclear. Between the trimmed V and J ends, which lost 6 bases and 7 bases, there was a span of 15 bases. CDR1 is SGHTA, CDR2 FQGNSA, per germline. The CDR3 is made up of 13 amino acids. The DNA for the CDR3 is TGTGCCAGCAGAATGGATCGTTGGGGGACCCAGTACTTC. Protein: CASRMDRWGTQYF.

This clonotype was observed a few times. This chain uses TRBV4-3 with TRBJ2-5; D not certain. This CDR3 spans 14 amino acids. Per the germline V gene, CDR1 is LGHNA and CDR2 is YSLEER. Trimming took 5 bases from V and 0 from J, leaving 10 bases between them. The chain's CDR3 is CASSAEAYQETQYF. The CDR3 DNA reads TGCGCCAGCAGCGCCGAGGCGTACCAAGAGACCCAGTACTTC.

The chain employs TRBV2 and TRBJ2-7; D is undetermined. Germline V gives CDR1 SNHLY, CDR2 FYNNEI. The V gene lost 0 bases and the J gene lost 3 bases, with 0 bases spanning the gap. The CDR3 is made up of 11 amino acids. CDR3 sequence reads: CASSEAYEQYV. The CDR3 DNA reads TGTGCCAGCAGTGAAGCCTACGAGCAGTACGTC.

The chain uses TRBV20-1 and TRBJ1-2; D gene unclear. The CDR3 contains 12 residues. Per the germline V gene, CDR1 is DFQATT and CDR2 is SNEGSKA (reference sequence). Deletions cut 6 bases from V and 8 bases from J, with 16 bases between. CDR3 region: CSATSLSGGYTF. The CDR3 DNA reads as TGCAGTGCCACTTCGCTCAGTGGGGGCTACACCTTC.